The TCR beta chain under discussion was sequenced for a study of shared clonotypes between healthy human individuals (dated by TCRdb to 2020 to 2021). About the study as a whole: The cohort included a few men and a couple of women between 18 and 49 years of age. Leukapheresis yielded between about 0.85 and 10 billion PBMCs per donor. For each donor, CD4 naive and CD4 memory were each given three plates, CD8 naive was given two plates, and CD8 memory was given one plate. Libraries were prepared and TCR repertoires were sequenced by different laboratories using diverse techniques, in order to increase sequencing depth and limit assay-specific biases. To estimate repertoire size and how much clonotypes are shared between individuals, the study performed deep sequencing of blood TCR repertoires from roughly five healthy adults. Overall study outcomes, separate from this receptor: Across four donors, about 5.2% of naive CD4, approximately 4% of naive CD8, roughly 2.3% of memory CD4, and about 0.44% of memory CD8 clonotypes were shared. Clonotypes shared by all four sorted-subset donors showed higher generation probabilities than non-shared clonotypes. Sampling was restricted to blood, and TCR repertoires in tissue are likely to differ from TCR repertoires in blood. Incomplete sequencing was indicated by rarefaction of sorted-subset datasets, despite the large sequencing depth. Naive subsets generally had larger estimated clonotype richness than memory subsets did. Because the study included only a small number of donors, the genetic and exposure-history diversity represented was limited. Pairwise subsampling indicated that sequencing depth was expected to affect the degree of clonotype sharing among donors.

A note on this clone: No antigen is known for it. Base qualities are not provided; no much larger clone lies one nucleotide away.

CD8 naive samples consisted of CD45RO-negative cells that were positively selected for CCR7, yielding a CD45RA+CCR7+ population without TemRA cells. The donors were healthy, HIV-negative adults with no recently reported acute infections or vaccinations. Only Caucasian adults living in Nashville, Tennessee, USA were represented among the donors. Blood was obtained by leukapheresis, after which PBMCs were separated by Ficoll-Histopaque density gradient centrifugation and cryopreserved in liquid nitrogen vapor phase. Purity and quantity of every magnetically sorted T cell population were checked by analytical flow cytometry. Genomic DNA was isolated from each sorted fraction and quantified by UV absorbance on a Nanodrop 2000c. Spanning cysteine to phenylalanine, the CDR3 consists of 18 amino acids. Of the read, only the CDR3 DNA is kept; its 54 bases are in frame from base 1. Trimming leaves V shorter by 6 bases and J shorter by 3 bases, with the junction holding 12 bases beyond the gene matches. Taken from the germline V gene, the CDR1 and CDR2 loops are KGHSH and LQKENI.

Using the deep immunoSEQ assay, multiplex PCR amplified TCR CDR3 regions from genomic DNA. Extracted genomic DNA from each cell subset was distributed evenly across all wells of several immunoSEQ 96-well plates, and each plate was treated as a replicate. For sorted subsets, each replicate PCR was loaded with approximately 190 ng genomic DNA, equivalent to approximately 33,000 T cell genomes. The purified libraries were quantified using a Qubit 3.0 fluorometer, sized with a Bioanalyzer 2100, and then quantified again using the KAPA Library Quantification kit. Each immunoSEQ 96-well plate was sequenced on its own single-read 150-cycle Illumina NextSeq 550 flow cell. In the source study's methods: Because the immunoSEQ output included only junctional sequences and no quality scores, the filtering could not be the same as the filtering used for full-length reads. To assign V/J genes and CDR3, sequences were annotated using PyIR, a Python wrapper for IgBLAST v1.9, with IMGT germline references. Any read was removed if the V/J assignment was weak (E-value above 1e-6), the CDR3 was missing, or the read contained stop codons, out-of-frame junctions, or ambiguous translated residues. V3J clonotypes were defined as sequences sharing the same inferred V gene, J gene, and CDR3 amino acid sequence. Percentage overlap between repertoires was computed as shared unique clonotypes divided by the size of the smaller repertoire. Repertoire richness was assessed with RTK rarefaction, the Chao1 estimator, and Recon v2.1 estimates of unobserved clonotypes. Generation probabilities for all TCRbeta clonotypes obtained by the gDNA method from a handful of donors were computed using OLGA. What TCRdb holds here is the immuneACCESS table cut down to in-frame rearrangements. Part of the clones is not present; checked against another copy, under half of the missing clones reflect an unresolved V gene, and the others are unexplained. Clone size and V and J calls were adopted from that table, with D and trimming inferred from the DNA. The sample records 1.5 million to 2.5 million clones, approximately 94% of which are singletons. The ten largest account for 1% to 1.5% of the sample.

The chain is encoded by TRBV18 joined to TRBJ2-7, with TRBD2 identical over 15 junction bases. The sequence was obtained from a man between 18 and 35 years old in good health. The specimen sequenced was naive CD8+ T cells sorted from blood. What this sample's cell subset or site label stands for: CD45RA+CCR7+. The sequence in DNA is TGTGCCAGCTCTCCCGCGGGACTAGCGGGGGGATTTTACTACGAGCAGTACTTC. Its translation reads: CASSPAGLAGGFYYEQYF.